Presented here are 5 T cell receptor beta chains from one specimen sequenced in a study of cytomegalovirus exposure and HLA in healthy donors. Primers included in the PCR were 60 Vbeta and 13 Jbeta primers. Assay: immunoSEQ multiplex PCR; the TCRdb copy retains only in-frame clones and omits some. The table lists 140,000 to 150,000 clones, roughly three quarters of them singletons. Sequencing was done on a sample of PBMCs. All receptors come from a woman aged 35 to 49 in good health and CMV-seropositive.

This clone has a single count. The rearrangement uses TRBV10-3 and TRBJ1-1; D may be TRBD1 (5 bases). This CDR3 has 12 amino acids. Trimming cost V 8 bases and J 0 bases, with 7 bases left between them. Germline V gene data show CDR1 as ENHRY and CDR2 as SYGVKD. This CDR3 is CAIGHMNTEAFF. CDR3 coding DNA: TGTGCCATCGGACACATGAACACTGAAGCTTTCTTT.

A single count supports this clone. This chain joins TRBV7-7 and TRBJ2-5; D uncertain. The V gene lost 6 bases and the J gene lost 5 bases, with 10 bases spanning the gap. The germline V gene has CDR1 SSHAT and CDR2 FNYEAQ (reference sequence). This CDR3 has 12 residues. CDR3 region: CASREIVETQYF. Here the CDR3 DNA reads TGTGCCAGCAGAGAAATAGTGGAGACCCAGTACTTC.

This sequence joins TRBV30 and TRBJ2-7; 10 nucleotides agree with TRBD1. Per germline, CDR1 GTSNPN and CDR2 SVGIG (reference sequence). The CDR3 is 15 amino acids. Trimming cost V 8 bases and J 3 bases; bases outside gene matches: 13. As DNA, the CDR3 is TGTGCCCTGACCCCGGGACAGGGGATCTACTACGAGCAGTACTTC. The encoded protein is CALTPGQGIYYEQYF.

The chain carries TRBV6-1 and TRBJ2-1, with 8 bases that match TRBD1. V trimming: 3 bases; J trimming: 3 bases; junction bases outside the gene matches: 10. From germline, CDR1 is MNHNS and CDR2 SASEGT. This CDR3 region has 17 residues. CDR3 in DNA: TGTGCCAGCAGTGAGTCAGGGGGCGGATCTGACTACAATGAGCAGTTCTTC. Its protein product is CASSESGGGSDYNEQFF.

V gene TRBV5-1 combines with J gene TRBJ1-6; D is unclear. Trimming took 1 base from V and 3 from J, leaving 17 bases between them. This CDR3 is built from 18 residues. Per the germline V gene, CDR1 is SGHRS and CDR2 is YFSETQ. CDR3 nucleotide sequence: TGCGCCAGCAGCTTGTGGTCACGGGGAGTTGGCTATAATTCACCCCTCCACTTT. It is translated as CASSLWSRGVGYNSPLHF.